Given below is one TCR beta chain in context. Its antigen remains unknown. The data stem from a study of quantifying T cell responses using KT2 cells. Background on the study: TCR alpha and beta constant-region primers primed reverse transcription of RNA. General study findings and limits: KT2 sequence counts showed saturation when very many KT2 cells were spiked in. Input KT2 cell number predicted KT2 alpha and beta sequence counts linearly over several orders of magnitude.

Between the trimmed V and J ends, which lost 0 bases and 7 bases, there was a span of 13 bases. The germline V gene has CDR1 LNHNV and CDR2 YYDKDF (reference sequence). The length of the CDR3 is 15 residues. The cDNA 3' end received a ligated oligonucleotide with a UMI. First-round PCR used four to five cycles and beta primers RC1.1 and RC1.2 covering TRBC1 and TRBC2. TCRdb reanalysed the UMI-ligation and nested PCR reads using MiXCR and keeps one entry per CDR3 protein. The table lists over 25,000 distinct CDR3 sequences, under 13% of them singletons, with roughly 10% in the top ten. Sequenced sample: PBMCs spiked with cells of the T cell clone KT2. This chain links TRBV15 with TRBJ1-5, with no clear D. The receptor was isolated from a human donor. The CDR3 DNA reads as TGTGCCACCAGCAGAGATTTCAAAGGCAGCCAGCCCCAGCATTTT. Amino acids: CATSRDFKGSQPQHF.